The present TCR beta chain was sequenced within a study of OX40 agonist ivuxolimab in advanced cancers. Study-level background: Aged roughly 20 to 79 with a mean of approximately 60 years, they were more than 80% male.

V was shortened by 5 bases and J by 0 bases, with 11 bases between the two germline ends. Germline V CDR1 and CDR2: PRHDT, FYEKMQ (reference sequence). This CDR3 has 14 amino acids. Study-wide points: Clonal expansion in partial responders at 0.1-3.0 mg/kg ranked among the lowest. At doses 0.1 to 3.0 mg/kg, CD4+ and CD8+ clones expanded.

This clone showed up just once. Antigen unknown. On cycle 4 day 1 and cycle 7 day 1, as well as at baseline, blood was sampled. The method was immunoSEQ multiplex PCR; TCRdb's version includes in-frame clones alone and lacks a portion of them. The data contain some 82,000 clones, around 94% of them singletons. This sequence joins TRBV13 and TRBJ2-7; no clear D. The receptor comes from an adult with an advanced solid tumor such as melanoma, head and neck, liver or kidney cancer. The sequences come from CD4+ or CD8+ T cells sorted from blood, collected in a trial of the OX40 agonist ivuxolimab. The CDR3 protein is CASSIARSSYEQYF. In DNA form, the CDR3 reads TGTGCCAGCAGCATCGCTAGGAGCTCCTACGAGCAGTACTTC.